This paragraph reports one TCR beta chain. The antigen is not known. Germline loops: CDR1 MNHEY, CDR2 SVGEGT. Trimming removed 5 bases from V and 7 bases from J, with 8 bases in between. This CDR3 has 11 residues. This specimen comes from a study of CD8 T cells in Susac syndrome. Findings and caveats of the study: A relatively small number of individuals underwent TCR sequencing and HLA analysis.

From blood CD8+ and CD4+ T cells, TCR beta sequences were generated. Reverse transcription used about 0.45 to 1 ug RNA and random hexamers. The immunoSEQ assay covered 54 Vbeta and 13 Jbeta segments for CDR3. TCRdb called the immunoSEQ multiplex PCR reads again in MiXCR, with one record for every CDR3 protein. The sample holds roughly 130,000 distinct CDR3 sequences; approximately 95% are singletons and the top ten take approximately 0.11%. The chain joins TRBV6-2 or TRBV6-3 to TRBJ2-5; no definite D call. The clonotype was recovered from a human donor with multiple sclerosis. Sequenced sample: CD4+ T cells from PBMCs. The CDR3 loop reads CASSPSTTQYF. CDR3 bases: TGTGCCAGCAGTCCATCTACGACCCAGTACTTC.